This section outlines one T cell receptor (beta chain) sequence together with its context. Its antigen has not been determined. Base qualities are not provided; no much larger clone lies one nucleotide away. The entry originates in a study of shared T cell receptors in the human thymus (dated by TCRdb to about 2021). Describing the broader study: The study examined how the human thymus generates shared, self-reactive T-cell receptor alpha chains.

Library prep was done by the immunoSEQ multiplex PCR assay. TCRdb provides this immuneACCESS table in a form limited to in-frame rearrangements. Some clones are lacking; in checked studies, under half of them reflect an unresolved V gene, and why the rest are absent is not known. Within this sample are some 700,000 clones, with 75% to 90% of them counted one time only. The biggest ten clones account for roughly 0.01% of the sample. CDR1 and CDR2 (MGHRA, YSYEKL) derive from the germline V gene. The CDR3 starts with the cysteine, ends with the phenylalanine, and has 16 residues. The CDR3 DNA has 48 bases and is translated from base 1. Trimming takes 4 bases from V and 1 base from J, and the germline ends sit 14 bases apart. These same data were also listed under a study on human thymus T cells. In that second paper, the authors write: Immunologically healthy infants undergoing open corrective cardiac surgery for congenital heart defects in Finland were used as donors. The thymus tissue came from surgical resects taken out during corrective cardiac surgery. V and J gene segment usage appeared biased in both thymic and peripheral blood repertoires. The related research found that thymic TCR repertoires overlapped highly between unrelated individuals. TCR alpha and beta repertoires from roughly eight infant thymus samples and a few related peripheral blood samples were characterized in the study. Donor ages ranged from about 7 to 250 days, and the cohort comprised about six male and two female infants. Thymocytes were released mechanically from tissue and stored at -70 °C as pellets of about 9-32 million cells. A QIAsymphony instrument was used to extract genomic DNA from frozen cell pellets. The immunoSEQ multiplex PCR assay was used to amplify the TCRB and TCRAD loci from a standardized amount of quality-controlled genomic DNA. Amplicons spanned the V(D)J region at a length sufficient to cover the CDR3 and identify V and J genes. Amplicon sequencing was performed on an Illumina platform through the commercial immunoSEQ service. Primer bias and sequencing errors were corrected using previously described methods, and TCRAD and TCRB definitions followed the IMGT database. immunoSEQ Analyzer 3.0 and VDJTools were used for repertoire analysis, which covered basic statistics, V/J segment usage, diversity estimates, rarefaction and pairwise overlap. To estimate diversity, the Chao1, ChaoE, Efron-Thisted, Shannon and inverse Simpson indices were applied, and diversity was also estimated on datasets down-sampled to the smallest sample. Repertoire overlap used strict matching of CDR3 nucleotide sequence, V gene and J gene, with Jaccard-based multidimensional scaling clustering. On average, thymus samples gave 750,000 to 1,000,000 unique TCRB clonotypes, whereas blood samples gave roughly 86,000.

This TCR came from a girl in the first two years of life with a congenital heart defect. Donor details come from another sample of the same person, matched by shared clones. Sequenced input: thymocytes. The chain uses TRBV4-1 and TRBJ1-3, with the D gene too uncertain to name. The nucleotide sequence is given as TGCGCCAGCAGCCGAACCAGAGGTGGTTCTGGAAACACCATATATTTT. This codes for CASSRTRGGSGNTIYF.